This record covers a single T cell receptor beta chain. Its cognate antigen is unknown. This specimen comes from a study of identical twins. Each cDNA held unique molecular identifiers, and template switching gave it a universal primer site. TCRdb re-called the 5' RACE reads through MiXCR, storing one row per CDR3 protein. The data show about 530,000 distinct CDR3 sequences, 13% to 15% seen once. V was clipped by 4 bases and J by 2 bases, with 14 bases between them. The germline V gene encodes CDR1 MDHEN and CDR2 SYDVKM. CDR3 length: 15 amino acids. Broader study findings: Partial confounding of zero-insertion analyses by invariant MAIT and iNKT cells was possible.

The same data also contributed to another study, on yellow fever vaccine responses in identical twins. That study adds: Twins reportedly appeared to share part of their vaccine T cell response while keeping part individual.

The gene calls are TRBV28 and TRBJ2-5, with D possibly being TRBD1 (6 bases). The receptor's source is a woman aged 18-30 years in good health. The sequenced material came from CD4+ T cells sorted from blood. For the CDR3, the DNA is TGTGCCAGCAGTTCTTCAGGGGCGGCGCAAGAGACCCAGTACTTC. Its protein product is CASSSSGAAQETQYF.